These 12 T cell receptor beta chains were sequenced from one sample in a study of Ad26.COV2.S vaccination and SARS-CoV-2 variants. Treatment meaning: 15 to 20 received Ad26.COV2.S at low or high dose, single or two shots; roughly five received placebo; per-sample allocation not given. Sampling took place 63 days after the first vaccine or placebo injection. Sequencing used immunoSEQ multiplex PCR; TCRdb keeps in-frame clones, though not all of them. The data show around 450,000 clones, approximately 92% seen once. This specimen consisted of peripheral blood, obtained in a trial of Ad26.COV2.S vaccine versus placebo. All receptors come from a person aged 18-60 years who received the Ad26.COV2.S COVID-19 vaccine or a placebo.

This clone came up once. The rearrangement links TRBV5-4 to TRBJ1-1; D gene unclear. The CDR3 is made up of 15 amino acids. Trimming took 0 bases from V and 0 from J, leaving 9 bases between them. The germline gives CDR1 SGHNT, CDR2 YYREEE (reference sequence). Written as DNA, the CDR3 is TGTGCCAGCAGCTTGGGCCCACGGCTGAACACTGAAGCTTTCTTT. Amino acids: CASSLGPRLNTEAFF.

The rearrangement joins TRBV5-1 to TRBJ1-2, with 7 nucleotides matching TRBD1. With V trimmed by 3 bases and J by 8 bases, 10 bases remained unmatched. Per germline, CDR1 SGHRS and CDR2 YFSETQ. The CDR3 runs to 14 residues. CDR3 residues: CASSSRDSLWGYTF. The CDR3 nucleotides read TGCGCCAGCAGCTCTCGGGACAGTCTATGGGGCTACACCTTC.

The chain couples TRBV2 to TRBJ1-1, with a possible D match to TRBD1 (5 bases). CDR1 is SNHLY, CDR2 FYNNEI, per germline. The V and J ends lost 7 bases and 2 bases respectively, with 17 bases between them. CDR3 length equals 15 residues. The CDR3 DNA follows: TGTGCCAGCAAGGCACAAACAGGATTTAACACTGAAGCTTTCTTT. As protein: CASKAQTGFNTEAFF. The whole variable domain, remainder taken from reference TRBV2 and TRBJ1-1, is EPEVTQTPSHQVTQMGQEVILRCVPISNHLYFYWYRQILGQKVEFLVSFYNNEISEKSEIFDDQFSVERPDGSNFTLKIRSTKLEDSAMYFCASKAQTGFNTEAFFGQGTRLTVV.

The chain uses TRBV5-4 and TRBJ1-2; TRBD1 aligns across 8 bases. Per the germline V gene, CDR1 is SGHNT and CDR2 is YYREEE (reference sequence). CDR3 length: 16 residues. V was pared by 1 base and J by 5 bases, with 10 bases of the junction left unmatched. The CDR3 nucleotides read TGTGCCAGCAGCTTGAAAACCGGACAGGGACCTTATGGCTACACCTTC. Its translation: CASSLKTGQGPYGYTF.

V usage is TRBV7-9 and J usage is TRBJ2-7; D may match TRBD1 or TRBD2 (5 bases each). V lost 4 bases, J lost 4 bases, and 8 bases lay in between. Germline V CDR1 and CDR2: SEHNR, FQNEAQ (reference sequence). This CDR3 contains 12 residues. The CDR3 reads CASSWDGYEQYF. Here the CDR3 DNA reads TGTGCCAGCAGCTGGGACGGGTACGAGCAGTACTTC. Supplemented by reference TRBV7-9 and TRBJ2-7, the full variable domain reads DTGVSQNPRHKITKRGQNVTFRCDPISEHNRLYWYRQTLGQGPEFLTYFQNEAQLEKSRLLSDRFSAERPKGSFSTLEIQRTEQGDSAMYLCASSWDGYEQYFGPGTRLTVT.

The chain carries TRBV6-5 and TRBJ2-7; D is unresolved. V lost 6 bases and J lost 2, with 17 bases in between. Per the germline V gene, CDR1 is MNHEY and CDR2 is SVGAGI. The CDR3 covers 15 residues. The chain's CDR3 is CASSIDWWGTYEQYF. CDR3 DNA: TGTGCCAGCAGCATCGACTGGTGGGGAACCTACGAGCAGTACTTC.

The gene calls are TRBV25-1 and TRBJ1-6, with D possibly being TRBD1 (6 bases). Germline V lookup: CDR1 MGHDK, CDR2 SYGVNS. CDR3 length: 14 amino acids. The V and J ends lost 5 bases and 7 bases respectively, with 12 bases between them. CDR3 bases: TGTGCCAGCAGTTTACAGGGTAGGAATTCACCCCTCCACTTT. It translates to CASSLQGRNSPLHF.

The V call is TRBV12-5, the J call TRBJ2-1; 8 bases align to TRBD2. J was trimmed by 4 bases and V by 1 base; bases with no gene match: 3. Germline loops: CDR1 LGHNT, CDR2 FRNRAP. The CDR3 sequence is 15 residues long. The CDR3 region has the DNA TGTGCTAGTGGTTTGGCGGTAGCGGGATACAATGAGCAGTTCTTC. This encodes CASGLAVAGYNEQFF. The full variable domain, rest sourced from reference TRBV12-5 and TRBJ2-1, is DARVTQTPRHKVTEMGQEVTMRCQPILGHNTVFWYRQTMMQGLELLAYFRNRAPLDDSGMPKDRFSAEMPDATLATLKIQPSEPRDSAVYFCASGLAVAGYNEQFFGPGTRLTVL.

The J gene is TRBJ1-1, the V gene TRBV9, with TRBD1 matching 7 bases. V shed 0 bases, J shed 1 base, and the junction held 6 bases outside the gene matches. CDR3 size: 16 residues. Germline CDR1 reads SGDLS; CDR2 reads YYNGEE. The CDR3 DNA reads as TGTGCCAGCAGCGTAGGGGAGGGGGCAAGGAACACTGAAGCTTTCTTT. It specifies CASSVGEGARNTEAFF.

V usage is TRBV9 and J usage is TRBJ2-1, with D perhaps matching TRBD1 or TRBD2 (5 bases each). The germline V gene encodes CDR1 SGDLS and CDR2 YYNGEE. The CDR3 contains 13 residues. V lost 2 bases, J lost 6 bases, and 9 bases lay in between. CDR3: CASSVGTTNEQFF. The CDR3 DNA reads TGTGCCAGCAGCGTGGGGACCACCAATGAGCAGTTCTTC.

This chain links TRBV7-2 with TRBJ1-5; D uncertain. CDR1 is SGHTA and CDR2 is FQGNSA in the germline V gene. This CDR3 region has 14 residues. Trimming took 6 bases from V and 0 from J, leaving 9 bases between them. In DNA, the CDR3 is TGTGCCAGCAGGGCTACCCATAGCAATCAGCCCCAGCATTTT. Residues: CASRATHSNQPQHF.

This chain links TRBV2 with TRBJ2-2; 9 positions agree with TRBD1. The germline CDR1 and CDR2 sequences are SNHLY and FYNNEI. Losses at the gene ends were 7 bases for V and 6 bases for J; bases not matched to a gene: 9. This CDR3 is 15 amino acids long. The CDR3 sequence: CASTAGQGFAGELFF. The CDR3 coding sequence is TGTGCCAGCACGGCTGGACAGGGGTTTGCCGGGGAGCTGTTTTTT.